This T cell receptor beta chain was observed in a study of tumor and adjacent non-tumor tissue in lung cancer. Overall study: The cohort had under 15 adenocarcinoma, 2 squamous cell and 1 small cell patients. The patients, 10 men and several women, were about 30 to 85 with stage I to III disease. About 4.17 million productive TCRbeta reads were obtained per sample on average. Study observations and caveats: TCR diversity was significantly greater in tumor than normal lung tissue.

In its sample, this clonotype was seen a few times. As yet, its antigen is unknown. From germline, CDR1 is MNHEY and CDR2 SVGAGI. The V gene end was trimmed by 10 bases and the J gene end by 1 base; junction bases not matched to a gene: 3. The CDR3 is made up of 13 amino acids. TCRbeta libraries were built with three rounds of nested PCR, modified from ARM-PCR. TCRdb processed the multiplex PCR reads anew with MiXCR; each CDR3 protein has one entry. The table has approximately 90,000 distinct CDR3 sequences, around 82% seen once. RNA was extracted from bulk tissue without any cell sorting. This non-tumor lung sample came from over 3 cm beyond the tumor edge.

This chain joins TRBV6-5 and TRBJ2-3, with TRBD1 matching over 9 bases. The sample comprised distant non-tumor lung tissue. The sequence was obtained from a woman aged 45-59 years with non-small cell lung cancer. CDR3 in amino acids: CANRDRGTDTQYF. DNA for the CDR3: TGTGCCAATAGGGACAGGGGCACAGATACGCAGTATTTT.